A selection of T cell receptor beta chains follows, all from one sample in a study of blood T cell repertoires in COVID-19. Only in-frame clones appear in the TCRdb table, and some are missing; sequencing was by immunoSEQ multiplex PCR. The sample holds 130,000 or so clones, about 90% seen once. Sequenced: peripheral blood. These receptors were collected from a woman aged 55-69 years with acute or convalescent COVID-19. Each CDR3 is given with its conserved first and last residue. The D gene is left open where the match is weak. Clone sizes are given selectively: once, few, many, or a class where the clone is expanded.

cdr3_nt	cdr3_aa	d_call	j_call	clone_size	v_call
TGTGCCAGCAGCTTAGAAAGGACGAGCGGGGGAGAGCAGTTCTTC	CASSLERTSGGEQFF	TRBD2	TRBJ2-1	.	TRBV11-2
TGTGCCAGCAGTGCTCAGGGCCCGATTGGACAGCAGTACTTC	CASSAQGPIGQQYF	.	TRBJ2-7	.	TRBV2
TGTGCCAGCAGCTTAGCAGAAAGGGGTACTGAAGCTTTCTTT	CASSLAERGTEAFF	.	TRBJ1-1	.	TRBV7-8
TGTGCCTGTCTTTTCCGACGACCGCAAGGCAGGGGGCGTTTTACAGATACGCAGTATTTT	CACLFRRPQGRGRFTDTQYF	TRBD1	TRBJ2-3	.	TRBV30
TGTGCCATCAGTGAGTCAGTTTACAGGGGCCCAGCTAACTATGGCTACACCTTC	CAISESVYRGPANYGYTF	TRBD1	TRBJ1-2	.	TRBV10-3
TGTGCCAGCAGCTTTACTCGACAGGGAAAGGGCTACGAGCAGTACTTC	CASSFTRQGKGYEQYF	TRBD1	TRBJ2-7	.	TRBV11-2
TGTGCCTCCGGACTAGCGGGGGGGCTCAATAGAGATACGCAGTATTTT	CASGLAGGLNRDTQYF	TRBD2	TRBJ2-3	.	TRBV30
TGTGCCACCGCCCGGGAGGGGACAGGGAGGGCGGGTGAGCAGTTCTTC	CATAREGTGRAGEQFF	.	TRBJ2-1	.	TRBV24-1
TGTGCCAGCAGCTTAGAAGGGGGAACAGGGGGCTTCATCAATTCACCCCTCCACTTT	CASSLEGGTGGFINSPLHF	TRBD1	TRBJ1-6	.	TRBV7-2
TGTGCCAGCAGTTTATGGCAGACAGGTCAAGAGACCCAGTACTTC	CASSLWQTGQETQYF	.	TRBJ2-5	.	TRBV28
TGTGCCAGCAGTTACGGCGGGGGGGCTACAGATACGCAGTATTTT	CASSYGGGATDTQYF	TRBD2	TRBJ2-3	.	TRBV6-2/TRBV6-3
TGTGCCAGCAGCCCCAAGGGCGGGGCTTGGGAGACCCAGTACTTC	CASSPKGGAWETQYF	.	TRBJ2-5	.	TRBV7-6
TGTGCCAGCAGTGAATCGGGACAGGGCCTATCTAACTATGGCTACACCTTC	CASSESGQGLSNYGYTF	TRBD1	TRBJ1-2	.	TRBV25-1
TGTGCCTGGAGTGTTTTGGCTCTGAATCCCTATGGCTACACCTTC	CAWSVLALNPYGYTF	.	TRBJ1-2	many	TRBV30
TGTGCCTGGAGTACCCCCGGGCAGGGCCGAGCTAACTATGGCTACACCTTC	CAWSTPGQGRANYGYTF	.	TRBJ1-2	.	TRBV30
TGTGCCAGTGGAAACAGGGCTAGTACCGAAAAACTGTTTTTT	CASGNRASTEKLFF	.	TRBJ1-4	.	TRBV19
TGCGCCAGCAGCCTTCGACTAGCGGGGGGATCCACAGATACGCAGTATTTT	CASSLRLAGGSTDTQYF	TRBD2	TRBJ2-3	.	TRBV5-1
TGTGCCAGCAGCGTAGCCGTAGGGGGCGCCTCAATTGGAAACACCATATATTTT	CASSVAVGGASIGNTIYF	TRBD1	TRBJ1-3	.	TRBV9
TGTGCCACCAAACCCAATGACAGGGGTGAAGCTTTCTTT	CATKPNDRGEAFF	TRBD1	TRBJ1-1	few	TRBV24-1
TGTGCCAGCAGCCGAGGACAGGGAAGCTATGGCTACACCTTC	CASSRGQGSYGYTF	TRBD1	TRBJ1-2	.	TRBV5-6
TGTGCCAGCAGCTCCACTAGCGGGGCCGATGAGCAGTTCTTC	CASSSTSGADEQFF	TRBD2	TRBJ2-1	.	TRBV5-4
TGTGCCAGCAGCTTAGTCGGTGGGGGGGCCTTGAACACTGAAGCTTTCTTT	CASSLVGGGALNTEAFF	.	TRBJ1-1	.	TRBV7-9